This TCR beta chain stems from a study of shared clonotypes between healthy human individuals. The V segment lost 0 bases and the J segment 4 bases; nucleotides outside the gene matches: 9. This CDR3 has 18 residues. The germline V gene encodes CDR1 WSHSY and CDR2 SAAADI. Naive CD8 cells comprised CD45RO-negative, CCR7-positively selected cells, excluding terminally differentiated effector memory CD45RA+ cells. Generated by immunoSEQ multiplex PCR, the TCRdb table keeps only in-frame clones and is missing some. This table holds some 1,900,000 clones, approximately 94% found once. The chain links TRBV10-2 to TRBJ2-5, with TRBD2 matching over 12 bases. This TCR derives from a man in his late teens or twenties in good health. The source material was naive CD8+ T cells sorted from blood. The CDR3 coding sequence is TGCGCCAGCAGTGAGTCCACGACTAGCGGGAGCATTTTAGAGACCCAGTACTTC. This sequence encodes CASSESTTSGSILETQYF.